This passage covers 17 T cell receptor beta chains from one sample sequenced in a study of shared clonotypes between healthy human individuals. Assay: immunoSEQ multiplex PCR; the TCRdb copy retains only in-frame clones and omits some. The sample yields about 2.3 million clones, approximately 93% seen once. Sequencing input: naive CD4+ T cells from PBMCs. Subset noted: CD45RA+ positively selected. These receptors came from a man younger than 35 in good health. Some clones in this sample may be carry-over from other donors' samples.

The chain links TRBV2 to TRBJ2-2; D gene ambiguous. CDR3 size: 14 residues. V dropped 7 bases and J dropped 1 base, with 10 bases sitting between them. From germline, CDR1 is SNHLY and CDR2 FYNNEI. CDR3 DNA sequence: TGTGCCAGCATAGGGATTAGGAACACCGGGGAGCTGTTTTTT. Its translation: CASIGIRNTGELFF.

This rearrangement joins TRBV29-1 to TRBJ1-2; no clear D gene. Germline values: CDR1 SQVTM, CDR2 ANQGSEA. The V end was cut by 7 bases, the J end by 4 bases, with 13 bases between. The CDR3 sequence is 12 residues long. The CDR3 DNA reads as TGCAGCGCCGGGTTGGCAGGCTATGGCTACACCTTC. Protein: CSAGLAGYGYTF.

The V and J genes are TRBV7-9 and TRBJ1-2; D is ambiguous. Per the germline V gene, CDR1 is SEHNR and CDR2 is FQNEAQ (reference sequence). Trimming shortened V by 1 base and J by 2 bases, and 8 bases separated the two germline ends. This CDR3 has 14 amino acids. The CDR3 nucleotides are TGTGCCAGCAGCTTAGTTGCCGAGAACTATGGCTACACCTTC. Protein sequence: CASSLVAENYGYTF.

This clone was observed a single time. This sequence joins TRBV18 and TRBJ1-1; no reliable D call. CDR3 length equals 17 residues. The V end lost 1 base, the J end lost 2 bases, and 17 bases lay between the germline ends. Germline-derived CDR1 and CDR2 are KGHSH and LQKENI. As DNA, the CDR3 is TGTGCCAGCTCACCACGGCCAGCACAATCCCTTAACACTGAAGCTTTCTTT. This encodes CASSPRPAQSLNTEAFF.

This clone was found once. This chain links TRBV28 with TRBJ2-5; tentatively, D is TRBD2 (6 bases). The CDR3 is 13 residues long. Germline CDR1 and CDR2: MDHEN and SYDVKM. V lost 3 bases, J lost 5 bases, and 10 bases lay in between. The CDR3 nucleotides are TGTGCCAGCAGTTTGGGACTCCGTGAGACCCAGTACTTC. Translated, it gives CASSLGLRETQYF.

This chain links TRBV10-3 with TRBJ2-7; possibly TRBD1 for D (5 bases). V lost 4 bases and J lost 5, with 12 bases in between. The CDR3 spans 13 residues. CDR1 is ENHRY and CDR2 is SYGVKD in the germline V gene. In nucleotides, the CDR3 is TGTGCCATCAGTGCACCGACAGTCCACGAGCAGTACTTC. This codes for CAISAPTVHEQYF.

V is TRBV5-1 and J is TRBJ1-3, with D possibly being TRBD1 (6 bases). The germline V gene has CDR1 SGHRS and CDR2 YFSETQ. Between the trimmed V and J ends, which lost 5 bases and 0 bases, there was a span of 12 bases. The CDR3 is 15 residues long. The CDR3 DNA reads TGCGCCAGCAGAAACGACAGGAACTCTGGAAACACCATATATTTT. As protein: CASRNDRNSGNTIYF.

This chain uses TRBV18 with TRBJ2-1; D is uncertain. CDR1 and CDR2 from the germline V gene are KGHSH and LQKENI. Trimming shortened V by 11 bases and J by 0 bases, and 14 bases separated the two germline ends. The CDR3 sequence is 14 residues long. The CDR3 reads CAATESNSYNEQFF. DNA of the CDR3: TGTGCCGCCACGGAGAGCAACTCCTACAATGAGCAGTTCTTC.

The CDR3 sequence is CSAVNVARYEQYF. CDR3 nucleotides: TGCAGCGCTGTTAACGTGGCGCGCTACGAGCAGTACTTC. The genes are TRBV29-1 and TRBJ2-7; D unclear. CDR3 size: 13 residues. Trimming took 7 bases from V and 3 from J, leaving 16 bases between them. Germline CDR1 and CDR2: SQVTM and ANQGSEA.

This chain connects TRBV30 to TRBJ2-7; D might be TRBD2 (5 bases). CDR1 GTSNPN and CDR2 SVGIG come from the germline V gene (reference sequence). CDR3 length: 16 amino acids. Trimming stripped 2 bases from V and 1 base from J, with 18 bases between. The CDR3 region is CAWSSLAGIVSYEQYF. The CDR3 DNA reads TGTGCCTGGAGTTCTCTTGCCGGGATAGTTTCCTACGAGCAGTACTTC. Using reference TRBV30 and TRBJ2-7 for the parts outside the CDR3, the full variable domain is SQTIHQWPATLVQPVGSPLSLECTVEGTSNPNLYWYRQAAGRGLQLLFYSVGIGQISSEVPQNLSASRPQDRQFILSSKKLLLSDSGFYLCAWSSLAGIVSYEQYFGPGTRLTVT.

The gene calls are TRBV5-4 and TRBJ2-3, with 7 bases fitting TRBD2. Germline trimming cut 4 bases from V and 5 bases from J; bases unmatched to any gene: 7. Germline V gives CDR1 SGHNT, CDR2 YYREEE (reference sequence). This CDR3 has 14 residues. The CDR3 DNA is TGTGCCAGCAGCGGGAGACTAGCCGGAGATACGCAGTATTTT. This codes for CASSGRLAGDTQYF.

The V and J genes are TRBV27 and TRBJ1-4; TRBD1 might be the D (5 bases). The V and J ends lost 7 bases and 5 bases respectively, with 17 bases between them. Per the germline V gene, CDR1 is MNHEY and CDR2 is SMNVEV (reference sequence). The CDR3 sequence is 15 residues long. The CDR3 sequence is CASKPTGRRNEKLFF. The CDR3 DNA reads as TGTGCCAGCAAGCCAACGGGACGGAGGAATGAAAAACTGTTTTTT.

The rearrangement links TRBV28 to TRBJ1-4, with D unclear. V gave up 6 bases and J gave up 13 bases, with 18 bases separating them. Germline lookup yields CDR1 MDHEN and CDR2 SYDVKM. The CDR3 has 13 amino acids. The CDR3 DNA reads as TGTGCCAGCAGCGATACAACGCCGGTGGGACTGTTTTTT. Amino acid sequence: CASSDTTPVGLFF.

This chain links TRBV5-1 with TRBJ1-4, with D unresolved. Germline V CDR1 and CDR2: SGHRS, YFSETQ. V was shortened by 7 bases and J by 1 base, with 8 bases between the two germline ends. The CDR3 is made up of 13 amino acids. In nucleotides, the CDR3 is TGCGCCAGCGCCAAAGGAACTAATGAAAAACTGTTTTTT. Encoded protein: CASAKGTNEKLFF.

This sequence joins TRBV6-1 and TRBJ2-1; TRBD2 agrees at 8 bases. J gave up 8 bases and V 1 base, and 7 bases lay outside the gene matches. CDR1 and CDR2 (germline): MNHNS, SASEGT. This CDR3 contains 15 residues. The CDR3 nucleotides are TGTGCCAGCAGTGAAGGCAGCGGGGGAGCGCATGAGCAGTTCTTC. Its translation is CASSEGSGGAHEQFF.

J is TRBJ2-7 and V is TRBV28; D is possibly TRBD1 (5 bases). This CDR3 comprises 14 residues. Germline-derived CDR1 and CDR2 are MDHEN and SYDVKM. The germline V and J ends were trimmed by 2 bases and 5 bases, with 13 bases remaining between them. The CDR3 region is CASSLGQGSNEQYF. CDR3 sequence (DNA): TGTGCCAGCAGTTTAGGGCAGGGTAGCAACGAGCAGTACTTC.

The CDR3 DNA sequence: TGTGCCAGCAGCTTTAGCGGGAGAGGGAACGCGGATACGCAGTATTTT. Protein: CASSFSGRGNADTQYF. V gene TRBV13 combines with J gene TRBJ2-3; 9 bases fit TRBD2. Unmatched junction bases numbered 10, after V lost 3 bases and J lost 6 bases. CDR1 is PRHDT and CDR2 is FYEKMQ in the germline V gene (reference sequence). There are 16 residues in the CDR3.